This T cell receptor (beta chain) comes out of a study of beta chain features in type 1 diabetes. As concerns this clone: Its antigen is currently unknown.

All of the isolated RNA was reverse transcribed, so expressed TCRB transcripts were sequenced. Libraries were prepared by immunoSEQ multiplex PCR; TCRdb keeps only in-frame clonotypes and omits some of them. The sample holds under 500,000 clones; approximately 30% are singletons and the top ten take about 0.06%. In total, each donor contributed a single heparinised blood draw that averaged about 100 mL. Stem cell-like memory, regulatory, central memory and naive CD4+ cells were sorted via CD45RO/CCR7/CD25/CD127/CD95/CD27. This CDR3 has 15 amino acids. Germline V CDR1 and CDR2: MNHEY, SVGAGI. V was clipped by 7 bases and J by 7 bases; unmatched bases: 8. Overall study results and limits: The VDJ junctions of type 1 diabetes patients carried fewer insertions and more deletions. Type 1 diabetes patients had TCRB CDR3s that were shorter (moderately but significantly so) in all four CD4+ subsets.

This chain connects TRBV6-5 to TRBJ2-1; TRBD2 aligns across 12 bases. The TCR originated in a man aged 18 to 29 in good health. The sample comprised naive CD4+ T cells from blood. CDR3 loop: CASIALAGGRNEQFF. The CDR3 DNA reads TGTGCCAGCATTGCACTAGCGGGAGGAAGAAATGAGCAGTTCTTC.